A selection of T cell receptor beta chains follows, all from one sample in a study of low-dose radiotherapy and immunotherapy resistance in tumors. TCRdb reprocessed the reads with MiXCR, giving one entry per CDR3 protein. The table lists tens of thousands of distinct CDR3 sequences, around 20% of them singletons. The sequences come from PBMCs, collected after low-dose radiotherapy plus immunotherapy. These receptors all come from a female donor with ovarian cancer. Both conserved end residues are part of each CDR3. A D gene is named only where the DNA matches it firmly. Size is omitted from some rows. Given values are once, few, many or a class for expanded clones.

d_call j_call v_call clone_size cdr3_nt cdr3_aa
- TRBJ2-4 TRBV9 many TGTGCCAGCAGCGTAGCCGGCGAACTAGCCAAAAACATTCAGTACTTC CASSVAGELAKNIQYF
- TRBJ2-7 TRBV13 - TGTGCCAGCAGCTTAGACGTAGGCCAGGTTCAGGGGGAGCAGTACTTC CASSLDVGQVQGEQYF
- TRBJ2-5 TRBV7-9 many TGTGCCACGGGCCGGGAGACCCAGTACTTC CATGRETQYF
TRBD1 TRBJ1-1 TRBV18 many TGTGCCAGCTCATCTTTACAGGGGAGCACTGAAGCTTTCTTT CASSSLQGSTEAFF
- TRBJ2-1 TRBV12-3/TRBV12-4 many TGTGCCAGCAGTTTAGCGTTGGCAAATGAGCAGTTCTTC CASSLALANEQFF
TRBD1 TRBJ2-1 TRBV6-8 many TGTGCCAGCAGATTGGACAGGGATGGAAACAATGAGCAGTTCTTC CASRLDRDGNNEQFF
TRBD2 TRBJ2-1 TRBV27 many TGTGCCAGCAGTTTCACCGGGACTAGCGGGAGGAAAAATGAGCAGTTCTTC CASSFTGTSGRKNEQFF
TRBD1 TRBJ2-6 TRBV20-1 many TGCAGTGCTAGAAATACCGGGACAGGGGGTGCTGGGGCCAACGTCCTGACTTTC CSARNTGTGGAGANVLTF
TRBD2 TRBJ2-1 TRBV20-1 many TGCAGTGCTAGGGTTGCGGGACTAGCGGGACGAAGCTACAATGAGCAGTTCTTC CSARVAGLAGRSYNEQFF
- TRBJ2-7 TRBV20-1 - TGCAGTGCTAGCGGGGGAACCTACGAGCAGTACTTC CSASGGTYEQYF
- TRBJ2-7 TRBV20-1 many TGCAGTGCCATCAGACTCTACGAGCAGTACTTC CSAIRLYEQYF
TRBD2 TRBJ2-7 TRBV5-5 - TGTGCCACCAACGCCGACCCCGTGACTAGCGCTTTAGACCACGAGCAGTACTTC CATNADPVTSALDHEQYF
TRBD2 TRBJ2-3 TRBV28 - TGTGCCAGCAGTTTGACGCGGGGGGGGATCACAGATACGCAGTATTTT CASSLTRGGITDTQYF
- TRBJ2-7 TRBV24-1 - TGTGCCACCAGTGATTTGGGGAATTTGAACACCGGGGAGCAGTACTTC CATSDLGNLNTGEQYF
- TRBJ1-5 TRBV6-2/TRBV6-3 - TGTGCCAGCAGTTACGACAGTAAGCAAACCCCGCCCCAGCATTTT CASSYDSKQTPPQHF
- TRBJ1-2 TRBV21-1 many TGTGCCAGCAGGCAGGGAAAGACTAACTATGGCTACACCTTC CASRQGKTNYGYTF
- TRBJ2-3 TRBV2 many TGTGCCACACCGGGCCTCGACACAGATACGCAGTATTTT CATPGLDTDTQYF
- TRBJ1-5 TRBV12-3/TRBV12-4 many TGTGCCAGCAGTTTTGGGCTGGGACGGGGCAATCAGCCCCAGCATTTT CASSFGLGRGNQPQHF
TRBD1 TRBJ2-1 TRBV5-1 - TGCGCCAGCAGCGGACAGGGTAATGAGCAGTTCTTC CASSGQGNEQFF
- TRBJ1-2 TRBV7-9 - TGTGCCAGCAGCTTAGATACCTCAGGACCTGTTAGCTACACCTTC CASSLDTSGPVSYTF
- TRBJ2-5 TRBV12-3/TRBV12-4 many TGTGCCAGCAGTTTATCTGCCCAAGAGACCCAGTACTTC CASSLSAQETQYF
- TRBJ2-5 TRBV20-1 - TGCAGTGCGCTCGGACCAGCAGAGACCCAGTACTTC CSALGPAETQYF
TRBD1 TRBJ2-2 TRBV28 many TGTGCCAGCAGTCCACAAGGACAGGGCCCCGGGGAGCTGTTTTTT CASSPQGQGPGELFF
- TRBJ2-6 TRBV20-1 many TGCAGTGCTGTGGACGCTGGGGCCAACGTCCTGACTTTC CSAVDAGANVLTF
- TRBJ2-3 TRBV29-1 many TGCAGCGTTGATGGTGAAGCACAGAGTGCCACAGATACGCAGTATTTT CSVDGEAQSATDTQYF